Described below is a single T cell receptor (beta chain) sequence and its context. No antigen is known for it. No quality values exist for individual bases; no much larger clone is one base distant. In the paper's terms, the time point label means: newly diagnosed, previously untreated cHL patient sample. As a comparison group for the relapsed/refractory trial patients, PBMCs were sequenced from patients with newly diagnosed, previously untreated classical Hodgkin lymphoma. Peripheral blood was collected in 8 mL Vacutainer Cell Preparation Tubes, from which PBMCs were isolated by centrifugation and then cryopreserved. This record comes from a study of PD-1 blockade in classical Hodgkin lymphoma (dated by TCRdb to the early 2020s). Turning to the overall study: To define a peripheral blood immune signature of response to PD-1 blockade in classical Hodgkin lymphoma, the study combined TCR beta sequencing with CyTOF. Findings and caveats that apply to the study as a whole: The study was restricted to a single clinical trial cohort, and the causes of repertoire differences, possibly disease activity or prior therapy, were left undefined. Baseline TCR diversity was reported to be lower in newly diagnosed patients than in healthy donors, and even lower in relapsed/refractory patients.

The Qiagen DNeasy kit was used to extract genomic DNA both from unsorted PBMCs and from the negatively selected CD4+ and CD8+ fractions. TCR beta CDR3 regions were amplified by immunoSEQ multiplex PCR using primers annealing to V and J segments. A synthetic immune receptor repertoire was used to minimize amplification bias, and remaining bias was computationally removed after sequencing. As for the authors' bioinformatics: Repertoire diversity was quantified as the Shannon entropy index using custom Python scripts. Unsorted, CD4+ and CD8+ repertoires were analyzed separately, except in combined analyses where CD4+ and CD8+ sequences were merged in silico. TCRdb limited this immuneACCESS table to in-frame rearrangements with V and J called. A share of clones is missing; checked studies link under half to unresolved V genes, and the rest is unexplained. V, J and clone size reflect that table, while D and trimming were determined from the DNA. The sample table records approximately 45,000 clones; just over 90% of these occur just once. The ten top clones hold around 5.1% of the sample.

Looking up the germline V gene (reference sequence) yields CDR1 MNHEY and CDR2 SMNVEV. The CDR3 has 15 amino acids, counting the end cysteine and phenylalanine. Only the CDR3 region is kept as DNA, spanning 45 bases read in frame from base 1. Clipping removes 2 bases from V and 3 bases from J, with 6 as the unmatched junction base count. The V and J segments used are TRBV27 and TRBJ2-7; TRBD2 matches 8 bases in the middle. What was sequenced was peripheral blood mononuclear cells (PBMCs). This TCR came from a human donor with classical Hodgkin lymphoma. Read as DNA, the sequence is TGTGCCAGCAGTTTACGCGGGAGGCCTCTCTACGAGCAGTACTTC. The resulting protein is CASSLRGRPLYEQYF.